The rows below give T cell receptor beta chains drawn from one sample of a study of tumor-infiltrating lymphocytes in primary liver carcinoma. MiXCR, applied by TCRdb to the multiplex PCR reads, yields one record per CDR3 protein. Among roughly 78,000 distinct CDR3 sequences, 60% to 80% were seen once, and the ten largest hold approximately 13%. Sequencing used liver tumor tissue from sampling region 4. These receptors were obtained from a woman aged 55-69 years with primary liver carcinoma and hepatitis B virus infection. Both conserved end residues are part of each CDR3. A D gene is named only where the DNA matches it firmly. Not all rows give a size; the values are once, few, many and, for expanded clones, a class.

J gene: TRBJ2-1
D gene: NA
clone size: once
V gene: TRBV5-1
CDR3 protein: CASSFLADTSYNEQSF
CDR3 DNA: TGCGCCAGCAGCTTTTTAGCGGACACGAGCTACAATGAGCAGTCCTTC

J gene: TRBJ2-5
D gene: NA
clone size: medium-sized
V gene: TRBV11-2
CDR3 protein: CASSLGLGSQETQYF
CDR3 DNA: TGTGCCAGCAGCTTGGGGCTGGGATCGCAAGAGACCCAGTACTTC

J gene: TRBJ2-7
D gene: TRBD2
clone size: NA
V gene: TRBV10-3
CDR3 protein: CAISEAGETGENYF
CDR3 DNA: TGTGCAATCAGCGAAGCGGGAGAAACTGGCGAGAACTACTTC

J gene: TRBJ2-7
D gene: TRBD2
clone size: NA
V gene: TRBV11-2
CDR3 protein: CASTTPGREEGGEQYF
CDR3 DNA: TGTGCCAGCACGACTCCAGGGCGGGAGGAAGGGGGGGAGCAGTACTTC

J gene: TRBJ2-5
D gene: NA
clone size: NA
V gene: TRBV11-2
CDR3 protein: CASGKVPEETQYF
CDR3 DNA: TGTGCCAGCGGCAAGGTACCAGAGGAGACCCAGTACTTC

J gene: TRBJ2-5
D gene: NA
clone size: NA
V gene: TRBV11-2
CDR3 protein: CASSLGLGSHEVQYF
CDR3 DNA: TGTGCCAGCAGCTTGGGGCTGGGATCGCATGAGGTCCAGTACTTC

J gene: TRBJ2-3
D gene: NA
clone size: NA
V gene: TRBV11-2
CDR3 protein: CGSSLGGLMYTSDTQCF
CDR3 DNA: TGTGGCAGCAGCTTAGGGGGACTAATGTACACGTCAGATACGCAGTGTTTT

J gene: TRBJ2-1
D gene: TRBD2
clone size: NA
V gene: TRBV5-1
CDR3 protein: CTSSTGLAGCRNEQFF
CDR3 DNA: TGCACCAGCAGCACGGGACTAGCGGGATGTAGAAATGAGCAGTTCTTC

J gene: TRBJ1-6
D gene: NA
clone size: many
V gene: TRBV6-5
CDR3 protein: CASSPRGVPLHF
CDR3 DNA: TGTGCCAGCAGTCCCCGGGGGGTACCCCTCCACTTT

J gene: TRBJ1-1
D gene: NA
clone size: many
V gene: TRBV29-1
CDR3 protein: CSADTTEAFF
CDR3 DNA: TGCAGCGCCGACACCACTGAAGCTTTCTTT

J gene: TRBJ2-3
D gene: NA
clone size: once
V gene: TRBV11-2
CDR3 protein: CASSIGVLTYTSDTQYF
CDR3 DNA: TGTGCCAGCAGCATAGGGGTACTAACGTACACATCAGATACGCAGTATTTT

J gene: TRBJ1-6
D gene: NA
clone size: NA
V gene: TRBV20-1
CDR3 protein: CSAILPRDKGISNSPLHF
CDR3 DNA: TGCAGTGCTATTCTACCGCGGGACAAAGGGATTAGTAATTCACCCCTCCACTTT

J gene: TRBJ1-6
D gene: NA
clone size: NA
V gene: TRBV11-2
CDR3 protein: CASNLDPRFPNSPLRF
CDR3 DNA: TGTGCCAGCAACTTAGATCCTCGGTTTCCCAATTCACCCCTCCGCTTT

J gene: TRBJ2-1
D gene: NA
clone size: NA
V gene: TRBV11-3
CDR3 protein: CASSAGCHNEQFF
CDR3 DNA: TGTGCTAGCAGTGCCGGGTGCCACAATGAGCAGTTCTTC

J gene: TRBJ1-1
D gene: TRBD1
clone size: NA
V gene: TRBV6-6
CDR3 protein: CANNQMEGNRGTEAFF
CDR3 DNA: TGTGCCAACAATCAAATGGAGGGGAACAGGGGTACTGAGGCTTTCTTT

J gene: TRBJ2-7
D gene: NA
clone size: many
V gene: TRBV2
CDR3 protein: CASSERGSYEQYF
CDR3 DNA: TGTGCCAGCAGTGAAAGAGGTTCCTACGAGCAGTACTTC

J gene: TRBJ2-7
D gene: NA
clone size: NA
V gene: TRBV6-5
CDR3 protein: CANSYSPARSCEQYF
CDR3 DNA: TGTGCCAATAGTTACTCGCCAGCCCGCTCCTGCGAGCAGTACTTC

J gene: TRBJ2-2
D gene: NA
clone size: once
V gene: TRBV6-1
CDR3 protein: CASIWERDTGKLFF
CDR3 DNA: TGTGCCAGCATATGGGAGCGGGACACCGGGAAGCTGTTTTTT

J gene: TRBJ2-1
D gene: NA
clone size: NA
V gene: TRBV11-2
CDR3 protein: CASNLLPGHRFYNEQFF
CDR3 DNA: TGTGCCAGCAACTTACTACCGGGACATAGATTCTACAATGAGCAGTTCTTC

J gene: TRBJ2-1
D gene: NA
clone size: NA
V gene: TRBV29-1
CDR3 protein: CNVGLGGFSSSSYNEQFF
CDR3 DNA: TGCAACGTTGGGCTGGGAGGTTTCTCTTCAAGCTCCTACAATGAGCAGTTCTTC

J gene: TRBJ1-2
D gene: TRBD1
clone size: once
V gene: TRBV11-2
CDR3 protein: CVGSLETGVIYGYAF
CDR3 DNA: TGTGTCGGCAGCTTAGAGACAGGGGTAATTTATGGCTACGCCTTC

J gene: TRBJ2-1
D gene: NA
clone size: NA
V gene: TRBV12-3/TRBV12-4
CDR3 protein: CASRNSERTSYNEQFF
CDR3 DNA: TGTGCCAGCAGGAATAGCGAGAGAACTTCCTACAATGAGCAGTTCTTC

J gene: TRBJ2-7
D gene: NA
clone size: NA
V gene: TRBV5-4
CDR3 protein: CASRSTADSYEQYF
CDR3 DNA: TGTGCCAGCAGGTCCACAGCGGACTCCTACGAGCAGTACTTC

J gene: TRBJ2-3
D gene: TRBD2
clone size: NA
V gene: TRBV11-3
CDR3 protein: CTSNFRTSTNTQYF
CDR3 DNA: TGTACCAGCAACTTCAGGACTAGCACAAATACGCAGTATTTT

J gene: TRBJ2-7
D gene: TRBD1
clone size: large
V gene: TRBV29-1
CDR3 protein: CSAWDRGRFEQYF
CDR3 DNA: TGCAGCGCCTGGGACAGGGGGCGCTTCGAGCAGTACTTC

J gene: TRBJ1-2
D gene: NA
clone size: NA
V gene: TRBV11-2
CDR3 protein: CGSSLGAGSGYTF
CDR3 DNA: TGTGGCAGCAGTTTAGGGGCCGGTTCTGGCTACACCTTC

J gene: TRBJ2-3
D gene: TRBD2
clone size: NA
V gene: TRBV18
CDR3 protein: CVSSTGLAGVGDTQYF
CDR3 DNA: TGTGTCAGCTCAACGGGACTAGCGGGAGTAGGGGATACGCAGTATTTT

J gene: TRBJ2-2
D gene: NA
clone size: few
V gene: TRBV28
CDR3 protein: CASSIGGRAGELFF
CDR3 DNA: TGTGCCAGCAGTATAGGCGGCAGGGCCGGGGAGCTGTTTTTT

J gene: TRBJ1-1
D gene: NA
clone size: NA
V gene: TRBV11-2
CDR3 protein: CGNTLTVGGMTEAFF
CDR3 DNA: TGTGGCAACACCCTGACCGTCGGGGGTATGACTGAAGCTTTCTTT

J gene: TRBJ2-3
D gene: NA
clone size: NA
V gene: TRBV29-1
CDR3 protein: CSASSVLGDSQYF
CDR3 DNA: TGCAGCGCCAGTAGCGTGTTGGGGGATAGTCAGTATTTT

J gene: TRBJ1-2
D gene: NA
clone size: many
V gene: TRBV30
CDR3 protein: CAWSDVRHAKGYTF
CDR3 DNA: TGTGCCTGGAGTGATGTCCGCCACGCTAAAGGCTACACCTTC

J gene: TRBJ2-3
D gene: NA
clone size: NA
V gene: TRBV11-2
CDR3 protein: CASSIDGSTDTQCF
CDR3 DNA: TGTGCCAGCAGCATAGATGGGAGCACAGATACGCAGTGTTTT

J gene: TRBJ2-7
D gene: TRBD2
clone size: NA
V gene: TRBV7-8
CDR3 protein: CASSFTSAYEQNF
CDR3 DNA: TGTGCCAGCAGTTTTACTAGCGCCTACGAGCAGAACTTC

J gene: TRBJ2-1
D gene: TRBD2
clone size: NA
V gene: TRBV11-2
CDR3 protein: CAGSPGLAGDYNEQFF
CDR3 DNA: TGTGCCGGCAGCCCCGGTCTAGCGGGCGATTACAATGAACAGTTCTTC

J gene: TRBJ2-7
D gene: TRBD2
clone size: many
V gene: TRBV6-6
CDR3 protein: CASSLGGRAGYEQYF
CDR3 DNA: TGTGCCAGCAGCCTGGGGGGGAGGGCTGGCTACGAGCAGTACTTC

J gene: TRBJ2-3
D gene: TRBD1
clone size: NA
V gene: TRBV29-1
CDR3 protein: CSVGDRALTDTHYF
CDR3 DNA: TGCAGCGTTGGTGACAGGGCCCTCACAGATACGCATTATTTT

J gene: TRBJ2-3
D gene: NA
clone size: NA
V gene: TRBV14
CDR3 protein: CASSQVPGVVTYTQYF
CDR3 DNA: TGTGCTAGCAGCCAAGTCCCGGGAGTCGTCACATATACGCAGTATTTT

J gene: TRBJ2-3
D gene: NA
clone size: NA
V gene: TRBV28
CDR3 protein: CARSLLGVTDTQYF
CDR3 DNA: TGTGCCAGAAGTTTATTGGGGGTCACAGATACGCAGTATTTT

J gene: TRBJ2-7
D gene: NA
clone size: NA
V gene: TRBV5-5
CDR3 protein: CASTLTGSALSYRQYF
CDR3 DNA: TGTGCCAGCACCCTAACAGGTTCAGCGCTCTCCTACAGGCAGTACTTC

J gene: TRBJ1-5
D gene: NA
clone size: many
V gene: TRBV6-6
CDR3 protein: CASLDRPLGNQPQHF
CDR3 DNA: TGTGCCAGCCTCGACAGGCCCTTGGGCAATCAGCCCCAGCATTTT

J gene: TRBJ2-7
D gene: TRBD1
clone size: NA
V gene: TRBV11-3
CDR3 protein: CANSSGTGGNYERYF
CDR3 DNA: TGTGCCAACAGCTCCGGGACAGGGGGCAACTACGAGCGGTACTTC

J gene: TRBJ2-7
D gene: TRBD2
clone size: once
V gene: TRBV4-1
CDR3 protein: CASSHVTSGRAWQHF
CDR3 DNA: TGCGCCAGCAGCCATGTTACTAGCGGGAGAGCCTGGCAGCACTTC

J gene: TRBJ2-5
D gene: NA
clone size: once
V gene: TRBV7-8
CDR3 protein: CAGSLNRVRQETQYF
CDR3 DNA: TGTGCCGGCAGCTTAAACAGGGTGCGTCAAGAGACCCAGTACTTC

J gene: TRBJ2-5
D gene: NA
clone size: many
V gene: TRBV28
CDR3 protein: CASSPRGTLKTQYF
CDR3 DNA: TGTGCCAGCAGTCCTCGAGGGACTTTAAAGACCCAGTACTTC

J gene: TRBJ2-7
D gene: TRBD2
clone size: once
V gene: TRBV6-5
CDR3 protein: CASGPRGGGYEQYF
CDR3 DNA: TGTGCCAGCGGTCCCCGGGGGGGTGGCTACGAGCAGTACTTC

J gene: TRBJ1-2
D gene: TRBD1
clone size: NA
V gene: TRBV6-5
CDR3 protein: CASSYQQGRAGGYTF
CDR3 DNA: TGCGCCAGCAGTTATCAACAGGGGCGGGCCGGTGGCTACACCTTC

J gene: TRBJ2-1
D gene: NA
clone size: many
V gene: TRBV29-1
CDR3 protein: CSVEGTGYNEQFF
CDR3 DNA: TGCAGCGTTGAGGGTACAGGGTACAATGAGCAGTTCTTC

J gene: TRBJ1-5
D gene: NA
clone size: many
V gene: TRBV5-3
CDR3 protein: CARSLVLGTQPQHF
CDR3 DNA: TGTGCCAGAAGCTTGGTGCTGGGAACTCAGCCCCAGCATTTT

J gene: TRBJ2-1
D gene: TRBD2
clone size: NA
V gene: TRBV19
CDR3 protein: CASRKRLAGGGNEQFF
CDR3 DNA: TGTGCCAGTAGGAAGAGACTAGCGGGAGGTGGCAATGAGCAGTTCTTC

J gene: TRBJ1-1
D gene: NA
clone size: many
V gene: TRBV10-3
CDR3 protein: CAISEDVNTEAFF
CDR3 DNA: TGTGCCATCAGCGAGGATGTGAACACTGAAGCTTTCTTT

J gene: TRBJ1-6
D gene: NA
clone size: NA
V gene: TRBV7-9
CDR3 protein: CASSGGTQGSPLHF
CDR3 DNA: TGTGCCAGCAGCGGAGGGACACAAGGTTCACCCCTCCACTTT

J gene: TRBJ2-7
D gene: TRBD1
clone size: NA
V gene: TRBV28
CDR3 protein: CASSKLQGARAYEQHF
CDR3 DNA: TGTGCCAGCAGTAAACTACAGGGGGCGAGGGCCTACGAGCAGCACTTC